The rows below give T cell receptor beta chains drawn from one sample of a study of T-cell memory formation after mild COVID-19. MiXCR was run by TCRdb on the 5' RACE reads, yielding one entry per CDR3 protein. The sample lists about 150,000 distinct CDR3 sequences, 15% to 20% occurring once. The source material was PBMCs or a T cell subset sorted from them (not recorded which). The receptors come from an adult woman who had mild COVID-19 (a few samples of this study predate the infection). Cell type and time point are not known. CDR3s include the opening cysteine and the closing phenylalanine or tryptophan. The D gene is left open where the match is weak. Expanded clones get a size class; other rows say once, few or many, or leave the size out.

v_call	d_call	j_call	clone_size	cdr3_aa	cdr3_nt
TRBV27	-	TRBJ1-1	-	CASSFVGVPEAFF	TGTGCCAGCAGTTTTGTGGGGGTCCCTGAAGCTTTCTTT
TRBV20-1	-	TRBJ1-2	-	CSASNRNYGYTF	TGCAGTGCTAGTAACAGGAACTATGGCTACACCTTC
TRBV5-1	-	TRBJ2-7	-	CASKVFTEVVEQYF	TGCGCCAGCAAAGTTTTTACTGAGGTGGTTGAGCAGTACTTC
TRBV7-9	-	TRBJ1-2	few	CASSSQGMKDYGYTF	TGTGCCAGCAGCTCCCAGGGGATGAAGGACTATGGCTACACCTTC
TRBV5-1	TRBD1	TRBJ1-1	-	CASSLISGTGLAFF	TGCGCCAGCAGCCTGATCTCCGGGACAGGGTTGGCTTTCTTT
TRBV12-3/TRBV12-4	-	TRBJ1-1	medium-sized	CASSRDHKTEAFF	TGTGCCAGCAGTCGAGACCACAAAACTGAAGCTTTCTTT
TRBV9	-	TRBJ2-5	-	CASSPRTAQETQYF	TGTGCCAGCAGCCCCCGGACAGCCCAAGAGACCCAGTACTTC
TRBV7-3	TRBD1	TRBJ1-2	few	CASSLSPSGDRAGGYTF	TGTGCCAGCAGCTTAAGCCCTTCTGGGGACAGGGCCGGTGGCTACACCTTC
TRBV20-1	-	TRBJ2-1	-	CSANERAPYNEQFF	TGCAGTGCTAACGAGCGGGCCCCCTACAATGAGCAGTTCTTC
TRBV7-9	TRBD1	TRBJ1-2	-	CASSLAAGGYYGYTF	TGTGCCAGCAGCTTAGCAGCAGGGGGATATTATGGCTACACCTTC
TRBV19	-	TRBJ1-3	few	CASRKVSNSGNTIYF	TGTGCCAGTAGGAAAGTGTCCAACTCTGGAAACACCATATATTTT
TRBV6-1	TRBD1	TRBJ1-1	-	CASSDAGTVNTEAFF	TGTGCCAGCAGTGATGCCGGGACAGTGAACACTGAAGCTTTCTTT
TRBV20-1	-	TRBJ2-5	many	CSARRDLEGATQYF	TGCAGTGCGCGGCGGGACCTCGAAGGAGCGACCCAGTACTTC
TRBV20-1	TRBD2	TRBJ2-1	-	CSASGRAVYNEQFF	TGCAGTGCTTCCGGGAGGGCCGTCTACAATGAGCAGTTCTTC
TRBV7-3	TRBD2	TRBJ2-1	-	CASSLAPAGVSNEQFF	TGTGCCAGCAGCTTGGCCCCGGCGGGAGTCAGCAATGAGCAGTTCTTC
TRBV9	-	TRBJ2-3	few	CASSVGARFMDTQYF	TGTGCCAGCAGCGTAGGCGCTAGGTTCATGGATACGCAGTATTTT
TRBV6-5	-	TRBJ2-3	few	CASTSGTDTQYF	TGTGCCAGCACTAGCGGCACAGATACGCAGTATTTT
TRBV7-9	TRBD2	TRBJ2-3	-	CASRGLAGPDTQYF	TGTGCCAGCAGGGGACTAGCGGGACCAGATACGCAGTATTTT
TRBV27	-	TRBJ1-2	-	CASSLREDSYGYTF	TGTGCCAGCAGTTTAAGGGAGGACAGCTATGGCTACACCTTC
TRBV20-1	TRBD2	TRBJ2-1	few	CSARPGLAHFHEQFF	TGCAGTGCTAGACCCGGACTAGCACATTTCCATGAGCAGTTCTTC
TRBV6-5	-	TRBJ1-1	few	CASGAHTEAFF	TGTGCCAGCGGGGCGCACACTGAAGCTTTCTTT
TRBV12-3/TRBV12-4	-	TRBJ2-2	few	CASRAQPGELFF	TGTGCCAGCAGGGCCCAACCCGGGGAGCTGTTTTTT
TRBV5-5	-	TRBJ1-2	few	CASSLAGTANYGYTF	TGTGCCAGCAGCTTGGCTGGGACCGCTAACTATGGCTACACCTTC
TRBV4-1	-	TRBJ2-7	once	CASSQAEQGTYEQYF	TGCGCCAGCAGCCAAGCGGAACAGGGAACCTACGAGCAGTACTTC
TRBV2	-	TRBJ1-5	-	CASSVTPAGNQPQHF	TGTGCCAGCAGCGTTACTCCCGCAGGGAATCAGCCCCAGCATTTT
TRBV10-2	-	TRBJ2-7	many	CASSPLGSYEQYF	TGCGCCAGCAGCCCCCTGGGCTCCTACGAGCAGTACTTC
TRBV7-6	-	TRBJ2-1	few	CASSLAGGYEQFF	TGTGCCAGCAGCTTAGCGGGGGGTTATGAGCAGTTCTTC